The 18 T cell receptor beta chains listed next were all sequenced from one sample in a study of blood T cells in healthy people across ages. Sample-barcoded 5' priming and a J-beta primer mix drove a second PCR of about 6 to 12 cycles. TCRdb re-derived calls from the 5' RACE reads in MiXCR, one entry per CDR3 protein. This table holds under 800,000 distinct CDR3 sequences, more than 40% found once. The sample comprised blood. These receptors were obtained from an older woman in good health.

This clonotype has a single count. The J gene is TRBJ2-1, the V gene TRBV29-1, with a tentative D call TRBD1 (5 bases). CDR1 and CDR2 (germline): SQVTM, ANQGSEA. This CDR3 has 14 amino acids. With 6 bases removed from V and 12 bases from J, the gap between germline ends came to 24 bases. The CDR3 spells CSVYKGVGESGQFF. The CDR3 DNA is TGCAGCGTCTATAAAGGGGTAGGGGAAAGTGGGCAGTTCTTC.

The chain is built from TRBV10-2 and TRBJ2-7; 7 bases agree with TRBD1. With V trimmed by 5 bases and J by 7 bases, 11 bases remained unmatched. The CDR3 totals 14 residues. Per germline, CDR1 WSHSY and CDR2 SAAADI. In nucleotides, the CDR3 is TGCGCCAGCAGTCGAAACACAGGGGTGGGGGAGCAGTACTTC. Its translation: CASSRNTGVGEQYF.

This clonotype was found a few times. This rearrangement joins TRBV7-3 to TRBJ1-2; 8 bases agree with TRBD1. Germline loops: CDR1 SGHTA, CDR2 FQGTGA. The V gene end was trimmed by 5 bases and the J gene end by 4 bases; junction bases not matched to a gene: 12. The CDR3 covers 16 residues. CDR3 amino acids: CASSRSTGQGGYGYTF. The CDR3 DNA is TGTGCCAGCAGCCGATCCACCGGACAGGGAGGCTATGGCTACACCTTC.

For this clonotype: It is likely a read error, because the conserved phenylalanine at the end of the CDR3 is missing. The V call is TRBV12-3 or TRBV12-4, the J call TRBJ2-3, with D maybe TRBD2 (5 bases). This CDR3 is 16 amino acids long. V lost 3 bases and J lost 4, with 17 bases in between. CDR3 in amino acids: CASSLALGSPADTQYI. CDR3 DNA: TGTGCCAGCAGTTTGGCCTTGGGGAGCCCGGCAGATACGCAGTATATT.

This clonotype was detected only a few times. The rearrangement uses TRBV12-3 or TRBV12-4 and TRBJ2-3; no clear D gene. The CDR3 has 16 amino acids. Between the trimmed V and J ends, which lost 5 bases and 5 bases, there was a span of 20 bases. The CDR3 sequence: CASSPHSPPYIDTQYF. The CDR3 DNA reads TGTGCCAGCAGTCCGCACAGTCCCCCTTATATAGATACGCAGTATTTT.

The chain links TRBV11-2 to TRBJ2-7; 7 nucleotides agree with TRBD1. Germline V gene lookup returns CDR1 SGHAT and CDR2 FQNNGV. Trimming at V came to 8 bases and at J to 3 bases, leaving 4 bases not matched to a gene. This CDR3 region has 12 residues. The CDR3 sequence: CASEAGGYEQYF. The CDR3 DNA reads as TGTGCCAGCGAGGCAGGGGGCTACGAGCAGTACTTC.

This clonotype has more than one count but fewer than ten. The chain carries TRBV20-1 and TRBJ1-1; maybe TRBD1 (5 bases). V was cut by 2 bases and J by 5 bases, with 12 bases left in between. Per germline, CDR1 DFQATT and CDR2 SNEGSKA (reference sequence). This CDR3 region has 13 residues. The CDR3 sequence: CSARRDRWTEAFF. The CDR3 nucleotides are TGCAGTGCTAGAAGGGACCGGTGGACTGAAGCTTTCTTT.

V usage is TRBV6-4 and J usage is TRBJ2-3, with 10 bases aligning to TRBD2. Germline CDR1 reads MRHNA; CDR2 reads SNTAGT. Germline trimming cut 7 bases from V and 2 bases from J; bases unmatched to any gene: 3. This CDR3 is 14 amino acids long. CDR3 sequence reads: CASNSGGVTDTQYF. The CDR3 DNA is TGTGCCAGCAACAGCGGGGGGGTCACAGATACGCAGTATTTT.

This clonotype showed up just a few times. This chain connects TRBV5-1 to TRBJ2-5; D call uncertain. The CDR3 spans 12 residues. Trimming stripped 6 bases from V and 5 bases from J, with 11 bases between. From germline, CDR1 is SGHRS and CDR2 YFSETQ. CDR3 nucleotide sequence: TGCGCCAGCATGAAAGACGTGGAGACCCAGTACTTC. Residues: CASMKDVETQYF.

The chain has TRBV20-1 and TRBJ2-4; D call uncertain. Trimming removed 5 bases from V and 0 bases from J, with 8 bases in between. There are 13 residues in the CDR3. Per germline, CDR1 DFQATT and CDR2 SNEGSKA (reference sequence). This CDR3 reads CSAFQAAKNIQYF. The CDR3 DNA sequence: TGCAGTGCTTTCCAGGCAGCCAAAAACATTCAGTACTTC.

The CDR3 DNA reads TGTGCCAGCAGCTTGGACTCAGCGGGAGATAGATCCTACAATGAGCAGTTCTTC. Its translation is CASSLDSAGDRSYNEQFF. This rearrangement joins TRBV11-2 to TRBJ2-1; 8 bases line up with TRBD2. Germline V CDR1 and CDR2: SGHAT, FQNNGV. The CDR3 covers 18 residues. V trimming: 3 bases; J trimming: 1 base; junction bases outside the gene matches: 11.

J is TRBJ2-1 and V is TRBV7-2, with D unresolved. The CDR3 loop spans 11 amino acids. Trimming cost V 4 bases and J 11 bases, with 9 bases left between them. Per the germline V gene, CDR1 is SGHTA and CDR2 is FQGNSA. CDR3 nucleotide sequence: TGTGCCAGCAGCTATTCCGAGAAGCAGTTCTTC. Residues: CASSYSEKQFF. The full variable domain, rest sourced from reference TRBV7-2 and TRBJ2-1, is GAGVSQSPSNKVTEKGKDVELRCDPISGHTALYWYRQSLGQGLEFLIYFQGNSAPDKSGLPSDRFSAERTGGSVSTLTIQRTQQEDSAVYLCASSYSEKQFFGPGTRLTVL.

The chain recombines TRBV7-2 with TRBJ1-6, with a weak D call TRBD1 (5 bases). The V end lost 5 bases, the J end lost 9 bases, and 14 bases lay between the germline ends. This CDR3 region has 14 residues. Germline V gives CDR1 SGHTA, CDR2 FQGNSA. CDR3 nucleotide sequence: TGTGCCAGCAGCAAGGGGCAGGAAAGTTCACCCCTCCACTTT. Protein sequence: CASSKGQESSPLHF. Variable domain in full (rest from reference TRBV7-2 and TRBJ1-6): GAGVSQSPSNKVTEKGKDVELRCDPISGHTALYWYRQSLGQGLEFLIYFQGNSAPDKSGLPSDRFSAERTGGSVSTLTIQRTQQEDSAVYLCASSKGQESSPLHFGNGTRLTVT.

CDR3 nucleotide sequence: TGTGCCAGCAGCCTGCCCCAGGGCAGGGAAGAGACCCAGTACTTC. This gives the protein CASSLPQGREETQYF. The chain has TRBV25-1 and TRBJ2-5; D is perhaps TRBD1 (5 bases). V lost 6 bases to trimming and J lost 3 bases, with 17 bases between them. Per the germline V gene, CDR1 is MGHDK and CDR2 is SYGVNS. The CDR3 spans 15 residues.

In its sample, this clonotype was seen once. Here the CDR3 DNA reads TGTGCCTCCGCCCACTCGACCAATGGGGATACGCAGTATTTT. Amino acids: CASAHSTNGDTQYF. This rearrangement joins TRBV10-3 to TRBJ2-3, with D unresolved. Trimming removed 11 bases from V and 6 bases from J, with 21 bases in between. The CDR3 is 14 residues long. CDR1 ENHRY and CDR2 SYGVKD come from the germline V gene.

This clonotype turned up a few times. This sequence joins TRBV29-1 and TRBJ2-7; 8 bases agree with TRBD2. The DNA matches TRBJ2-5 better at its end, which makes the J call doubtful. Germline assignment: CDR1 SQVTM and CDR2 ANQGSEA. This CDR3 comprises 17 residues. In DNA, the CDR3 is TGCAGCGCTCTCCGGTGGGATATCGGGAGGGAGGCAGAGACCCAGTACTTC. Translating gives CSALRWDIGREAETQYF.

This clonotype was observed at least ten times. The CDR3 here is CASSLLGADTQYF. The DNA for the CDR3 is TGTGCCAGCAGCCTCCTAGGTGCAGATACGCAGTATTTT. This chain joins TRBV9 and TRBJ2-3; unclear D gene. Germline values: CDR1 SGDLS, CDR2 YYNGEE. This CDR3 is 13 amino acids long. The V end lost 4 bases, the J end lost 4 bases, and 10 bases lay between the germline ends. The complete variable domain, with remaining parts taken from reference TRBV9 and TRBJ2-3, reads DSGVTQTPKHLITATGQRVTLRCSPRSGDLSVYWYQQSLDQGLQFLIQYYNGEERAKGNILERFSAQQFPDLHSELNLSSLELGDSALYFCASSLLGADTQYFGPGTRLTVL.

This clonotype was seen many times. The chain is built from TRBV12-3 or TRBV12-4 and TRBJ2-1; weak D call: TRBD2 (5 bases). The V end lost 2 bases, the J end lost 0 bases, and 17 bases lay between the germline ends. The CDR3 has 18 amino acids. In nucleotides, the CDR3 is TGTGCCAGCAGTTTACCTCCCTCAACGGGGAGCTCCTACAATGAGCAGTTCTTC. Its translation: CASSLPPSTGSSYNEQFF.